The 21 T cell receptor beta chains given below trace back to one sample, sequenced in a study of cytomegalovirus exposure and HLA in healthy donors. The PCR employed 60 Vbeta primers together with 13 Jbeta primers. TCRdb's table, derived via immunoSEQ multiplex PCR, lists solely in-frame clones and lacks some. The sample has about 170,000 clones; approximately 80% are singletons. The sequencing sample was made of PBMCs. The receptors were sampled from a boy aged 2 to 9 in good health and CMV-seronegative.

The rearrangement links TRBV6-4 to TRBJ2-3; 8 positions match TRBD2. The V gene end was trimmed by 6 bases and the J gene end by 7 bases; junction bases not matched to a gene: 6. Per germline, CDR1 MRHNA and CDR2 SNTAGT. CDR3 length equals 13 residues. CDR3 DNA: TGTGCCAGCAGCACACGGGAGGGGAATACGCAGTATTTT. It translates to CASSTREGNTQYF.

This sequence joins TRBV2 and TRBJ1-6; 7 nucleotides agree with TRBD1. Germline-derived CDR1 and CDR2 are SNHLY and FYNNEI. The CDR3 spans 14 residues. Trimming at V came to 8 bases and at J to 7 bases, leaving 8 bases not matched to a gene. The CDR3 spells CASREGASNSPLHF. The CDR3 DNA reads TGTGCCAGCCGCGAGGGGGCGTCGAATTCACCCCTCCACTTT. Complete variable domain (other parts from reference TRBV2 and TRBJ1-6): EPEVTQTPSHQVTQMGQEVILRCVPISNHLYFYWYRQILGQKVEFLVSFYNNEISEKSEIFDDQFSVERPDGSNFTLKIRSTKLEDSAMYFCASREGASNSPLHFGNGTRLTVT.

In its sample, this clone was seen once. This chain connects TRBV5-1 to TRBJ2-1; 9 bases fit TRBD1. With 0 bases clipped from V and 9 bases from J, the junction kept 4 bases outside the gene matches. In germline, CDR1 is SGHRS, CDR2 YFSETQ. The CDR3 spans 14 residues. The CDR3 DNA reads TGCGCCAGCAGCTTGGGTACAGGGGGCGCTGAGCAGTTCTTC. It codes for CASSLGTGGAEQFF.

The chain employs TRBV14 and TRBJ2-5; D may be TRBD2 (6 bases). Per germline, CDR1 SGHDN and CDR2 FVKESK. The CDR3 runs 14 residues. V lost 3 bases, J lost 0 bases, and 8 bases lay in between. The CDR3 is CASSQLAYQETQYF. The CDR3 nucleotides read TGTGCCAGCAGCCAGCTAGCGTACCAAGAGACCCAGTACTTC.

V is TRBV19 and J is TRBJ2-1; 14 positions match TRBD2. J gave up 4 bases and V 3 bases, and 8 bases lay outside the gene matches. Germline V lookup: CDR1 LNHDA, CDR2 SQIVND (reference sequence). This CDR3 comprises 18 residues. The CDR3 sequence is CASSILGLAGGLYNEQFF. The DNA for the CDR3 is TGTGCCAGTAGTATTCTCGGACTAGCGGGGGGCTTGTACAATGAGCAGTTCTTC.

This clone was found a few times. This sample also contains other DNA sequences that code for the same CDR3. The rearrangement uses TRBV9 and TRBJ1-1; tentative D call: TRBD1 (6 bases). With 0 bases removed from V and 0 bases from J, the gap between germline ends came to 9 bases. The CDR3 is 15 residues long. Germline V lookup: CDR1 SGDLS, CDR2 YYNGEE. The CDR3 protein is CASSVEGHMNTEAFF. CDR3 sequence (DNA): TGTGCCAGCAGCGTAGAGGGACATATGAACACTGAAGCTTTCTTT.

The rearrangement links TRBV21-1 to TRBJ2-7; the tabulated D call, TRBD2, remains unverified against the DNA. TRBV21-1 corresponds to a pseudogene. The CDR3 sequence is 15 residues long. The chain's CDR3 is CASTKARPPPYEQYF. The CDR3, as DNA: TGTGCCAGCACAAAAGCGCGTCCTCCCCCCTACGAGCAGTACTTC.

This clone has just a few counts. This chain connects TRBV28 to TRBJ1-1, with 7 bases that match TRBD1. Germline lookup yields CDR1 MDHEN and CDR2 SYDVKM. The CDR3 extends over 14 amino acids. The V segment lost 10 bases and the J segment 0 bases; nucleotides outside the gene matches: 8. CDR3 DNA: TGTGCCACCGCGGGACAGATCATGAACACTGAAGCTTTCTTT. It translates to CATAGQIMNTEAFF.

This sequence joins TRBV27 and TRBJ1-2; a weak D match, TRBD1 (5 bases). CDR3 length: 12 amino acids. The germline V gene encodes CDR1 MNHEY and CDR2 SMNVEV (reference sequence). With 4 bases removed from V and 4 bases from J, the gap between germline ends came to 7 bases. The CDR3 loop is CASSSGLYGYTF. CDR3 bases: TGTGCCAGCAGTTCGGGACTCTATGGCTACACCTTC.

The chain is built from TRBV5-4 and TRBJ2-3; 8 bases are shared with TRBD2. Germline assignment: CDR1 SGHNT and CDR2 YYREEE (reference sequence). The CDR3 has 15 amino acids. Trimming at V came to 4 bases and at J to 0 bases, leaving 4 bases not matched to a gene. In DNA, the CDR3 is TGTGCCAGCAGCCCGGGGGGGACAAGCACAGATACGCAGTATTTT. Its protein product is CASSPGGTSTDTQYF.

CDR3 in amino acids: CASSPRGSTEAFF. The CDR3 nucleotides read TGTGCCAGCAGCCCGCGGGGTAGCACTGAAGCTTTCTTT. This rearrangement joins TRBV27 to TRBJ1-1; D uncertain. There are 13 residues in the CDR3. The germline V gene encodes CDR1 MNHEY and CDR2 SMNVEV (reference sequence). Trimming took off 6 bases at V and 4 bases at J, with 12 bases between the two ends.

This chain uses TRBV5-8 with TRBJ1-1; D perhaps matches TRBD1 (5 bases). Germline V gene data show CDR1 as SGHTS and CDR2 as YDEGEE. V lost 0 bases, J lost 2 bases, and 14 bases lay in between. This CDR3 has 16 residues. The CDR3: CASSLGTNLINTEAFF. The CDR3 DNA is TGTGCCAGCAGCTTGGGGACAAATCTAATTAACACTGAAGCTTTCTTT.

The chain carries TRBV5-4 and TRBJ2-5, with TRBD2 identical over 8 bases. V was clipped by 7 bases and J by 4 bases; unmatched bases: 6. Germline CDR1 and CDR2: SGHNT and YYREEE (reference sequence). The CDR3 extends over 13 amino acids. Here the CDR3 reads CASGAGVGETQYF. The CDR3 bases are TGTGCCAGCGGAGCGGGAGTAGGAGAGACCCAGTACTTC. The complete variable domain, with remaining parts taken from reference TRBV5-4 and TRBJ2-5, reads ETGVTQSPTHLIKTRGQQVTLRCSSQSGHNTVSWYQQALGQGPQFIFQYYREEENGRGNFPPRFSGLQFPNYSSELNVNALELDDSALYLCASGAGVGETQYFGPGTRLLVL.

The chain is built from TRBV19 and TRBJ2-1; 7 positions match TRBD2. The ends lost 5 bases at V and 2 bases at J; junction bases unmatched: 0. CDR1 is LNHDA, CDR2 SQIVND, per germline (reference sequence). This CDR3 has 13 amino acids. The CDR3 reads CASSLAAYNEQFF. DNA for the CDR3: TGTGCCAGTAGTCTAGCGGCCTACAATGAGCAGTTCTTC.

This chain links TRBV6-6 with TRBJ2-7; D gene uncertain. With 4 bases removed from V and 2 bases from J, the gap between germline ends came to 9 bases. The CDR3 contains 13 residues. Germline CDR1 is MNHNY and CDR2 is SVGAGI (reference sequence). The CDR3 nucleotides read TGTGCCAGCAGTTCAGGATTCCCCTACGAGCAGTACTTC. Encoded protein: CASSSGFPYEQYF.

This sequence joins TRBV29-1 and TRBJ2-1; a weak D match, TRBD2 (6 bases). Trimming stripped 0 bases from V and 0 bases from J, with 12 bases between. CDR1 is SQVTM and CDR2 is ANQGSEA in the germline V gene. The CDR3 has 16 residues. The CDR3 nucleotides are TGCAGCGTTGAAGAAGCGGGTCTTCCCTCCTACAATGAGCAGTTCTTC. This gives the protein CSVEEAGLPSYNEQFF.

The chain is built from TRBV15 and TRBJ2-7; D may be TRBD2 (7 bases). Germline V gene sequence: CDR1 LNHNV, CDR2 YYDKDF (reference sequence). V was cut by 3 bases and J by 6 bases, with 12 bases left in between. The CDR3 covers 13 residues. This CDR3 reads CATSRGEGGEQYV. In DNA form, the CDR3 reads TGTGCCACCAGCAGGGGGGAGGGGGGCGAGCAGTACGTC.

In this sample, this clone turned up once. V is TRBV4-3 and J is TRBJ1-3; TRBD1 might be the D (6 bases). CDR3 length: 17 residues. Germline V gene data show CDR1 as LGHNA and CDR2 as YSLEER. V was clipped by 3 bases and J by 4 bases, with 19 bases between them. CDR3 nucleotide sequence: TGCGCCAGCAGCCACGCTAGGGGGACAACCGGGGGAAACACCATATATTTT. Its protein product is CASSHARGTTGGNTIYF.

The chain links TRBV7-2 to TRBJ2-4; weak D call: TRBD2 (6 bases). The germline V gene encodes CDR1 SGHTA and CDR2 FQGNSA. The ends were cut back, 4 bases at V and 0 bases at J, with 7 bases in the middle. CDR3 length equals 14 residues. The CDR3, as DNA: TGTGCCAGCAGCTCGGGACTAGCCAAAAACATTCAGTACTTC. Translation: CASSSGLAKNIQYF.

The CDR3 DNA is TGTGCCAGCAGTCGTGGAAACACCATATATTTT. It codes for CASSRGNTIYF. The J gene is TRBJ1-3, the V gene TRBV6-5, with no clear D. CDR1 MNHEY and CDR2 SVGAGI come from the germline V gene. Trimming pared 5 bases from V and 3 bases from J, leaving 2 bases between. This CDR3 has 11 residues.

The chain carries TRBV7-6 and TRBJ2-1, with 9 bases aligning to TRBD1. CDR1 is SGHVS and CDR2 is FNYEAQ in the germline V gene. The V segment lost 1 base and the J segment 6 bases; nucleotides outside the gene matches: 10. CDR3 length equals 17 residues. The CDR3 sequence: CASSLGVRGQGVNEQFF. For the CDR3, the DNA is TGTGCCAGCAGCTTAGGGGTTAGGGGACAGGGCGTCAATGAGCAGTTCTTC.